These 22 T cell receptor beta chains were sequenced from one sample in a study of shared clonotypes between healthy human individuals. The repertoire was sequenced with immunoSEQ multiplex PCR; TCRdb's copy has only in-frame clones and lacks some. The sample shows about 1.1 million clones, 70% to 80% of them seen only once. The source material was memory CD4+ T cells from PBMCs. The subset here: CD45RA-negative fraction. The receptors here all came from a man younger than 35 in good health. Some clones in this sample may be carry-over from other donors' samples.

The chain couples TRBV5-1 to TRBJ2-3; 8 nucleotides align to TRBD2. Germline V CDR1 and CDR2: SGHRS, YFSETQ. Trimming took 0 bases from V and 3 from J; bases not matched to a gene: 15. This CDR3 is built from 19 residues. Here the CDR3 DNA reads TGCGCCAGCAGCTTGGAGGGGGTAGCGGGAACGCCGGGGACAGATACGCAGTATTTT. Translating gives CASSLEGVAGTPGTDTQYF.

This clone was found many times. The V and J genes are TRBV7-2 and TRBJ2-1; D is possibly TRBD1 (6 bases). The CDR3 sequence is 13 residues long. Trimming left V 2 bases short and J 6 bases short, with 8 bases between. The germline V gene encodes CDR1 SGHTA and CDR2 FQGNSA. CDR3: CASSLSRGNEQFF. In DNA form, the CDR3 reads TGTGCCAGCAGCTTATCCAGGGGCAATGAGCAGTTCTTC.

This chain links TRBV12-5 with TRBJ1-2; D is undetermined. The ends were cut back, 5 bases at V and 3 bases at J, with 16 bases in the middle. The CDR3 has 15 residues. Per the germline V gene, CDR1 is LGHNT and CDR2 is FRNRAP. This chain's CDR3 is CASGPRTRAYYGYTF. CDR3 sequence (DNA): TGTGCTAGTGGTCCCCGGACTCGGGCCTACTATGGCTACACCTTC.

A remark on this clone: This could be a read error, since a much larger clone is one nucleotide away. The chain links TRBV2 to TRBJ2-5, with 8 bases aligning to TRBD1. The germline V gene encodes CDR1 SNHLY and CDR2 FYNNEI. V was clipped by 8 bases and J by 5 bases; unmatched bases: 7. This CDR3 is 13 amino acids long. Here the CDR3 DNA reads TGTGCCAGCTGCAGGGGGCGCGGGGAGACCCAGTACTTC. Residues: CASCRGRGETQYF.

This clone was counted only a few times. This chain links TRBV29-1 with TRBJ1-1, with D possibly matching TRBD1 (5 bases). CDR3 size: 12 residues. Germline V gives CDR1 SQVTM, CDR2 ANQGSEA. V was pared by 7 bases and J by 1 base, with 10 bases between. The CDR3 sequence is CSARQPNTEAFF. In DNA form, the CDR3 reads TGCAGCGCTCGACAGCCGAACACTGAAGCTTTCTTT.

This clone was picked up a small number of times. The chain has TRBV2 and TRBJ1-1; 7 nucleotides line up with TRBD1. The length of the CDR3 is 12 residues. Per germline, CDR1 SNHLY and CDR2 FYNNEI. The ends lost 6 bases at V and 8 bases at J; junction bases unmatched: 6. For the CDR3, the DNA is TGTGCCAGCAGATATACAGGGGTAGAAGCTTTCTTT. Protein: CASRYTGVEAFF.

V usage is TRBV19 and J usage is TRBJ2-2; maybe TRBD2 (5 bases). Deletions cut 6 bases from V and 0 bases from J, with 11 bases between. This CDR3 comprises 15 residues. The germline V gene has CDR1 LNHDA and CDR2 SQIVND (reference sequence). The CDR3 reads CASRAGETNTGELFF. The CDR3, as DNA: TGTGCCAGTAGGGCCGGGGAAACGAACACCGGGGAGCTGTTTTTT.

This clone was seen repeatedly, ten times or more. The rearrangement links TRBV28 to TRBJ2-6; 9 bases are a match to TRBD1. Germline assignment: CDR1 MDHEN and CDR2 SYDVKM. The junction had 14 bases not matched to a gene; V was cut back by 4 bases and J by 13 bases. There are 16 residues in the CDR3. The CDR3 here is CASSSLRDRVPSVLTF. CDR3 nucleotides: TGTGCCAGCAGTTCCCTGCGGGACAGGGTCCCCTCTGTCCTGACTTTC.

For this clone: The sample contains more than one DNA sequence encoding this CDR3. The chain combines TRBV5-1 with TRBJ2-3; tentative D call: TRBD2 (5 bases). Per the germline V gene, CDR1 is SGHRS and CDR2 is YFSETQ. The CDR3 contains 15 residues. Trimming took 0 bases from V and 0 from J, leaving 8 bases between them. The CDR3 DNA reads TGCGCCAGCAGCTTGGTACGGACTAGCACAGATACGCAGTATTTT. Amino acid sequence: CASSLVRTSTDTQYF.

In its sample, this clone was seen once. The CDR3 reads CASSPGDRGRGYTF. The CDR3 nucleotides are TGCGCCAGCAGCCCGGGGGACAGGGGCCGTGGCTACACCTTC. The V call is TRBV5-1, the J call TRBJ1-2, with 10 positions matching TRBD1. Trimming cost V 4 bases and J 7 bases; bases outside gene matches: 7. The CDR3 is 14 residues long. Germline CDR1 SGHRS, CDR2 YFSETQ.

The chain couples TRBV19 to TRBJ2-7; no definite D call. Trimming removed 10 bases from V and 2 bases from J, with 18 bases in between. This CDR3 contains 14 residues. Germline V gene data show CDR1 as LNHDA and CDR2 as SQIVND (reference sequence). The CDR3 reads CATLTRNPPYEQYF. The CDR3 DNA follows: TGTGCCACCTTAACCCGGAACCCCCCCTACGAGCAGTACTTC. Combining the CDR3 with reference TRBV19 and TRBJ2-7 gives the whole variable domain DGGITQSPKYLFRKEGQNVTLSCEQNLNHDAMYWYRQDPGQGLRLIYYSQIVNDFQKGDIAEGYSVSREKKESFPLTVTSAQKNPTAFYLCATLTRNPPYEQYFGPGTRLTVT.

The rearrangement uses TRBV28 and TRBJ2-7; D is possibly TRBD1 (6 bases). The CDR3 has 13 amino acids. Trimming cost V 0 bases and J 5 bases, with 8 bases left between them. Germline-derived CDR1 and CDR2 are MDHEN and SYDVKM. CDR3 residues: CASSLWGADEQYF. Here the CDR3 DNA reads TGTGCCAGCAGTTTATGGGGGGCCGACGAGCAGTACTTC.

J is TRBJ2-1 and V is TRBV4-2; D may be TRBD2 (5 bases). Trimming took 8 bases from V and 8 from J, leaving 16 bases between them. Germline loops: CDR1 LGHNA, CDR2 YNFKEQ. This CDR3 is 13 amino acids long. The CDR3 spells CASWETGFHEQFF. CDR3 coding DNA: TGTGCCAGCTGGGAGACTGGGTTCCATGAGCAGTTCTTC.

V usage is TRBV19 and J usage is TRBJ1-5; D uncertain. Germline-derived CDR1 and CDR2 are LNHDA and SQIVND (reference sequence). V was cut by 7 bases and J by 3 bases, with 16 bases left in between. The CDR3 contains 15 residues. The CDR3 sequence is CASNEVGGINQPQHF. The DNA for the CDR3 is TGTGCCAGTAATGAGGTGGGAGGTATCAATCAGCCCCAGCATTTT.

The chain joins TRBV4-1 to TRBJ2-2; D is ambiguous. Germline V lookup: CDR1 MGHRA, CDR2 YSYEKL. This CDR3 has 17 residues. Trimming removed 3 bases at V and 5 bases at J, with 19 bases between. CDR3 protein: CASSQWQPRVITGELFF. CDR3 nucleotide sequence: TGCGCCAGCAGCCAGTGGCAGCCGCGAGTAATAACCGGGGAGCTGTTTTTT.

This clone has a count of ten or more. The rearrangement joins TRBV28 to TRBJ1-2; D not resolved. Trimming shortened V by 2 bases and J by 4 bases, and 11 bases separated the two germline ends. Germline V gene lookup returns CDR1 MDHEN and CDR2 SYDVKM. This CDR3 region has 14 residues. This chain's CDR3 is CASSLIVNSYGYTF. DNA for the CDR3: TGTGCCAGCAGTTTAATAGTGAATTCCTATGGCTACACCTTC.

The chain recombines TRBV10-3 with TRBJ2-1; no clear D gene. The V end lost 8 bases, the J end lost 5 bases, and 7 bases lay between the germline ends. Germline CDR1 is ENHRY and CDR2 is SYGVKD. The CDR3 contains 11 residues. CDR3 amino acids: CAIQRHNEQFF. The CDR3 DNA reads TGTGCCATCCAGAGACACAATGAGCAGTTCTTC.

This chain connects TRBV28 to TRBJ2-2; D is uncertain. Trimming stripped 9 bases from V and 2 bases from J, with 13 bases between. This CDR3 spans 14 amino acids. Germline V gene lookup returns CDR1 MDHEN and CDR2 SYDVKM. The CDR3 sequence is CARWKEQNTGELFF. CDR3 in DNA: TGTGCCAGATGGAAAGAGCAAAACACCGGGGAGCTGTTTTTT.

CDR3 protein: CASSPGTGGRGNQPQHF. The CDR3 region has the DNA TGTGCCAGTAGTCCTGGGACAGGGGGCAGGGGCAATCAGCCCCAGCATTTT. The chain carries TRBV19 and TRBJ1-5; 12 positions match TRBD1. V lost 5 bases and J lost 2; bases outside the gene matches: 7. The germline V gene encodes CDR1 LNHDA and CDR2 SQIVND (reference sequence). CDR3 size: 17 residues.

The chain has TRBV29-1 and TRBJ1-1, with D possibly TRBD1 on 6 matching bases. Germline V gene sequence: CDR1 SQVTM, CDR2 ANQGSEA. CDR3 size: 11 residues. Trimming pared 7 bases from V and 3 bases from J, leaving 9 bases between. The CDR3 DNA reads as TGCAGCGCATCAGGGGACACTGAAGCTTTCTTT. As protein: CSASGDTEAFF. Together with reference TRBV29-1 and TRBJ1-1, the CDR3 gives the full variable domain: SAVISQKPSRDICQRGTSLTIQCQVDSQVTMMFWYRQQPGQSLTLIATANQGSEATYESGFVIDKFPISRPNLTFSTLTVSNMSPEDSSIYLCSASGDTEAFFGQGTRLTVV.

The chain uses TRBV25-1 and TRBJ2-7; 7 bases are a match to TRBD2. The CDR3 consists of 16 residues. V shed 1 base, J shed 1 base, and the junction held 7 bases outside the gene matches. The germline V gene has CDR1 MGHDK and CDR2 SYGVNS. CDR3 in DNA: TGTGCCAGCAGTGAATCTAAGCGGGAAAAATCCTACGAGCAGTACTTC. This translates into CASSESKREKSYEQYF.

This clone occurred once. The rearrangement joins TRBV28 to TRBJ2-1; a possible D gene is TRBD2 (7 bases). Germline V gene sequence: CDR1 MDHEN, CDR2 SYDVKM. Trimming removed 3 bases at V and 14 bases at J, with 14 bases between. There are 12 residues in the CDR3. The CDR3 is CASSLFQGGEFF. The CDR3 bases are TGTGCCAGCAGTTTGTTCCAAGGGGGGGAGTTCTTC.